This T cell receptor (beta chain) was profiled in a study of identical twins. TCRdb re-derived calls from the 5' RACE reads in MiXCR, one entry per CDR3 protein. The sample records some 900,000 distinct CDR3 sequences, over 9% being singletons. The germline gives CDR1 SGHRS, CDR2 YFSETQ. The CDR3 length is 15 residues. Between the trimmed V and J ends, which lost 0 bases and 3 bases, there was a span of 10 bases. This clonotype was observed many times. Its matching antigen is unknown. Whole-study results and caveats: For cord blood, abundant beta clonotypes had fewer insertions, unlike memory repertoires, which showed none. Monozygotic twin pairs showed more out-of-frame TCR alpha sharing than models estimated. Zero-insertion analyses were open to partial confounding by invariant MAIT and iNKT cells.

The data were also submitted as part of a second study, on yellow fever vaccine responses in identical twins.

The TCR sequence derives from a woman aged 18-35 years in good health. J is TRBJ1-5 and V is TRBV5-1; possible D gene TRBD1, 6 bases. The material sequenced was PBMCs. The CDR3 protein is CASSLAGAYNQPQHF. The CDR3 DNA reads TGCGCCAGCAGCTTGGCAGGGGCCTACAATCAGCCCCAGCATTTT. Full variable domain (rest looked up from reference TRBV5-1 and TRBJ1-5): KAGVTQTPRYLIKTRGQQVTLSCSPISGHRSVSWYQQTPGQGLQFLFEYFSETQRNKGNFPGRFSGRQFSNSRSEMNVSTLELGDSALYLCASSLAGAYNQPQHFGDGTRLSIL.